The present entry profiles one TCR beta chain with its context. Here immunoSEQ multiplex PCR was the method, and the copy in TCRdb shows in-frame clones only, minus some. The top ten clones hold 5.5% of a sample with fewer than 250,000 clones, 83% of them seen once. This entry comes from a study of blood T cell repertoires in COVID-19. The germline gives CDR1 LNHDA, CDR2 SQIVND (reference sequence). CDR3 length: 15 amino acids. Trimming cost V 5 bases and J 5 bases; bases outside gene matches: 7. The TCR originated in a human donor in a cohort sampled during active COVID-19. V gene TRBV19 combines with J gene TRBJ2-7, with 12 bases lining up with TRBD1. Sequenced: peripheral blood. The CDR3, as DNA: TGTGCCAGTAGTTCCCGGGACAGGGGGCAGAACGAGCAGTACTTC. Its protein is CASSSRDRGQNEQYF.